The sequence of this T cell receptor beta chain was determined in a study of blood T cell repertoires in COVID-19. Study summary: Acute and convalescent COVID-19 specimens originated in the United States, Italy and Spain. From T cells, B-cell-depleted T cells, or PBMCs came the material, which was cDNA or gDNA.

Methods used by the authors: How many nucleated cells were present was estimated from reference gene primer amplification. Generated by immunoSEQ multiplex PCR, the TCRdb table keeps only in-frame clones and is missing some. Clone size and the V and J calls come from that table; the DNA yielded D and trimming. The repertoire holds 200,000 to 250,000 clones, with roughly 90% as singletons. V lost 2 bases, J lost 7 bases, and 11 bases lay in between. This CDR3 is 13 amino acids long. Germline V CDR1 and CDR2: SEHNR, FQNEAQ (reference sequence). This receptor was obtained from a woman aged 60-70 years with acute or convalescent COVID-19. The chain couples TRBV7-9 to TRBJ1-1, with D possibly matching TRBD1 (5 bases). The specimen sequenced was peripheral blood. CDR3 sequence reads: CASSLIKGIEAFF. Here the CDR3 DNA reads TGTGCCAGCAGCTTAATAAAGGGGATTGAAGCTTTCTTT.